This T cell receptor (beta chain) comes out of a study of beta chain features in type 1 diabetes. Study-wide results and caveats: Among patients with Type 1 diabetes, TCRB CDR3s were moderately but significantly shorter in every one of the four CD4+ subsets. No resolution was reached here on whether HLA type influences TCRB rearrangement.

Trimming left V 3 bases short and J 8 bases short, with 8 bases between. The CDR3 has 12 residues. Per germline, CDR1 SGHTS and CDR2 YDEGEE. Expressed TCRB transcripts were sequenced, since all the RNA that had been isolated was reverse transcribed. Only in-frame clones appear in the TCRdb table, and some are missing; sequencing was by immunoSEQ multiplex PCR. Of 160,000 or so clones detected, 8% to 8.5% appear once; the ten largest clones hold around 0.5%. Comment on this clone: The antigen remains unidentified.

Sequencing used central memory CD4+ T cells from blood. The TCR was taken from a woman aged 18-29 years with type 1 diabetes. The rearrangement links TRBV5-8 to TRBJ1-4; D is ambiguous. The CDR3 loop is CASSYEQEKLFF. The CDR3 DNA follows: TGTGCCAGCAGCTACGAACAGGAAAAACTGTTTTTT.